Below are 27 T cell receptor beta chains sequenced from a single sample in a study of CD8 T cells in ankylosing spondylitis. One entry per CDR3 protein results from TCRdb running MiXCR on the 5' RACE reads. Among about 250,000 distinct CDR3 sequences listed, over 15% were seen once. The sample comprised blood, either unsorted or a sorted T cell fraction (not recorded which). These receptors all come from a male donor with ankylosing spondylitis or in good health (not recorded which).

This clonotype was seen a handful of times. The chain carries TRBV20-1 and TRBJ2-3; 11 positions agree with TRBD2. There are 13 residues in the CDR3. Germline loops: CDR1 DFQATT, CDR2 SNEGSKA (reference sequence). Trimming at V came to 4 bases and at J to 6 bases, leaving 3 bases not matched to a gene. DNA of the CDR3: TGCAGTGCTACTCGGACTAGCGGGGATACGCAGTATTTT. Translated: CSATRTSGDTQYF.

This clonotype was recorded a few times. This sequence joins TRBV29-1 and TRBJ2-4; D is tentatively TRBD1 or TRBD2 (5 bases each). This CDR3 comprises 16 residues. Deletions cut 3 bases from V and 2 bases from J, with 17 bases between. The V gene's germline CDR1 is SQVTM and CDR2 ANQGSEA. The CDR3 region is CSVDGPSGGSKNIQYF. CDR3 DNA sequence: TGCAGCGTTGATGGCCCCTCTGGGGGTTCCAAAAACATTCAGTACTTC.

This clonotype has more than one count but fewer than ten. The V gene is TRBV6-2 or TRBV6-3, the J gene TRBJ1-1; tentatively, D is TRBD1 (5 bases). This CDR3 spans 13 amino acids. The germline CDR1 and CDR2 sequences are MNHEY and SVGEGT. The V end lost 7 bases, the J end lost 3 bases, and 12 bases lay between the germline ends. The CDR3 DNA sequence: TGTGCCAGCATTACGGGGGGTTACACTGAAGCTTTCTTT. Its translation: CASITGGYTEAFF.

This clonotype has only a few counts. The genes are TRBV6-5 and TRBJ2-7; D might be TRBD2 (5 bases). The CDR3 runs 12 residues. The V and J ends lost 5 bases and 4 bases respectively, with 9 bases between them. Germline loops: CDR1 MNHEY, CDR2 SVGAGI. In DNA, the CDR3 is TGTGCCAGCAGTATTGCGGGTTACGAGCAGTACTTC. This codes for CASSIAGYEQYF.

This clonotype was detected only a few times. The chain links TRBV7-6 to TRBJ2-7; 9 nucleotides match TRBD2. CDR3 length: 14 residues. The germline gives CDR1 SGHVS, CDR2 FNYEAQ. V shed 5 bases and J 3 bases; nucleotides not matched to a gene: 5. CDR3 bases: TGTGCCAGCAGCGTTAGTAGCGGGAGCTACGAGCAGTACTTC. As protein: CASSVSSGSYEQYF.

CDR3 nucleotides: TGCAGCGTTGTTCCGGGAGAGCACTCTGGAAACACCATATATTTT. This translates into CSVVPGEHSGNTIYF. The rearrangement joins TRBV29-1 to TRBJ1-3, with unresolved D. Per the germline V gene, CDR1 is SQVTM and CDR2 is ANQGSEA. The V gene lost 4 bases and the J gene lost 0 bases, with 13 bases spanning the gap. The CDR3 is made up of 15 amino acids.

Here the CDR3 reads CASSQDGIRQGVIETQYF. The CDR3 DNA follows: TGTGCCAGCAGCCAAGATGGAATCCGACAGGGGGTAATCGAGACCCAGTACTTC. The V and J genes are TRBV3-1 and TRBJ2-5, with 9 bases lining up with TRBD1. Germline CDR1 is LGHDT and CDR2 is YNNKEL (reference sequence). The CDR3 loop spans 18 amino acids. The V gene end was trimmed by 0 bases and the J gene end by 5 bases; junction bases not matched to a gene: 13.

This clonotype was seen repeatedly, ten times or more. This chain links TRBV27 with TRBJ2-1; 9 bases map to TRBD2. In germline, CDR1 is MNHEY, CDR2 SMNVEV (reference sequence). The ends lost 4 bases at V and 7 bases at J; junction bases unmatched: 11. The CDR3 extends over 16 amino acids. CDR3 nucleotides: TGTGCCAGCAGTTCAGGACTAGCGTTCCTCTGGAATGAGCAGTTCTTC. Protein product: CASSSGLAFLWNEQFF.

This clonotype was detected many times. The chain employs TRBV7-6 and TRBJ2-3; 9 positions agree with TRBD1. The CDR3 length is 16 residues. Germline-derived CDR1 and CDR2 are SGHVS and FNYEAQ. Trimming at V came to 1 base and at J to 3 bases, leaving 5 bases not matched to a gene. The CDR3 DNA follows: TGTGCCAGCAGCTTAGTACCGGACAGGGGTACAGATACGCAGTATTTT. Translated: CASSLVPDRGTDTQYF.

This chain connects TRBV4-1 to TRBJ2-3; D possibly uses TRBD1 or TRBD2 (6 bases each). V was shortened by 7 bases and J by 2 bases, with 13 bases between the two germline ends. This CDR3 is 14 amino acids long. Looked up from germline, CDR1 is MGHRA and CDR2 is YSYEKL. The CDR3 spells CASTPGAYTDTQYF. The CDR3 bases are TGCGCCAGCACCCCGGGGGCATACACAGATACGCAGTATTTT.

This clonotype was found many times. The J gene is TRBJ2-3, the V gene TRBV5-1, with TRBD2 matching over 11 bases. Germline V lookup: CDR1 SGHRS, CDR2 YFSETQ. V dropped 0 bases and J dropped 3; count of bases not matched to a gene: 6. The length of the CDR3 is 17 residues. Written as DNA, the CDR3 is TGCGCCAGCAGCTTGGTGGGACTAGCGGATAGTACAGATACGCAGTATTTT. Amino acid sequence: CASSLVGLADSTDTQYF.

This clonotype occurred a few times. CDR3 DNA: TGCAGTGCTAGAGATATCGGCGGGGAGAGCTCCTACGAGCAGTACTTC. This codes for CSARDIGGESSYEQYF. This chain connects TRBV20-1 to TRBJ2-7; TRBD2 might be the D (6 bases). V was trimmed by 0 bases and J by 0 bases, leaving 15 bases between them. Germline CDR1 reads DFQATT; CDR2 reads SNEGSKA (reference sequence). This CDR3 has 16 residues.

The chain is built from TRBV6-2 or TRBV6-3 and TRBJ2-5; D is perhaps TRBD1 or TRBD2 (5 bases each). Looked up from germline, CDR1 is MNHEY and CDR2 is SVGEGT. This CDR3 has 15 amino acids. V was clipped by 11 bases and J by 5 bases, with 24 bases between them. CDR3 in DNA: TGTGCCTGCACCATCTCCTCCGGGGCGGGTGAGACCCAGTACTTC. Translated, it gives CACTISSGAGETQYF.

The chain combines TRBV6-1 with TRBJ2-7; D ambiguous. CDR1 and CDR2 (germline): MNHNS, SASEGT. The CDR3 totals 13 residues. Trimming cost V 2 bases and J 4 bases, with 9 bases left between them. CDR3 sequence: CASSENVIYEQYF. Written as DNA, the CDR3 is TGTGCCAGCAGTGAAAATGTAATTTACGAGCAGTACTTC.

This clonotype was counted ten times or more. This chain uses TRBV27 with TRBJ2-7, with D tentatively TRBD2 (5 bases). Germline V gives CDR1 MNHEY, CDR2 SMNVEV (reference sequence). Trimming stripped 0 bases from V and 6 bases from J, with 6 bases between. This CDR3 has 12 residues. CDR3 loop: CASSLSAGEQYF. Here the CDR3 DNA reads TGTGCCAGCAGTTTATCTGCGGGCGAGCAGTACTTC.

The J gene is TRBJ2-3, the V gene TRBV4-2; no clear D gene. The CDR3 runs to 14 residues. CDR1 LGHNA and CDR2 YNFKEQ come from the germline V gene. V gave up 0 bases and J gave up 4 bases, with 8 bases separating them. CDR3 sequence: CASSQEMGADTQYF. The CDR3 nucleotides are TGTGCCAGCAGCCAAGAGATGGGTGCAGATACGCAGTATTTT.

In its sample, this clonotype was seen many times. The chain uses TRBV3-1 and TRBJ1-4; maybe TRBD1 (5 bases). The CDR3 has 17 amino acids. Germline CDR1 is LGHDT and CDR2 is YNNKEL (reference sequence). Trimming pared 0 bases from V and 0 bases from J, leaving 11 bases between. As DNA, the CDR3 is TGTGCCAGCAGCCAAGATTGGCGACAGTCAACTAATGAAAAACTGTTTTTT. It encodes CASSQDWRQSTNEKLFF.

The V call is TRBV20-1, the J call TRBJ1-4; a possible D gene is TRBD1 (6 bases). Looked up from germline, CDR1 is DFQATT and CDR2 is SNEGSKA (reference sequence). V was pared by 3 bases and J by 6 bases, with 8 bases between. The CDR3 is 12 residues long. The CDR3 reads CSASHRDEKLFF. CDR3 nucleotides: TGCAGTGCTAGCCACAGGGATGAAAAACTGTTTTTT.

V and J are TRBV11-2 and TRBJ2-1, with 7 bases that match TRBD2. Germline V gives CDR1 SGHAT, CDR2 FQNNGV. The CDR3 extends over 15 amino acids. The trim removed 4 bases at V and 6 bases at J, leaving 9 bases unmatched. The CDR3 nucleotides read TGTGCCAGCAGCTCCCCCGGGCGGGAGAGCAATGAGCAGTTCTTC. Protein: CASSSPGRESNEQFF.

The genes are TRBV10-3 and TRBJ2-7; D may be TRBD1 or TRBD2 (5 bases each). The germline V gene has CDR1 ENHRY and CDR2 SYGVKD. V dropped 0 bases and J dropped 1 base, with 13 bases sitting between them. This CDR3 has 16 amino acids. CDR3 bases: TGTGCCATCAGTGAGTCGGGGCCGAGCGGATCCTACGAGCAGTACTTC. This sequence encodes CAISESGPSGSYEQYF.

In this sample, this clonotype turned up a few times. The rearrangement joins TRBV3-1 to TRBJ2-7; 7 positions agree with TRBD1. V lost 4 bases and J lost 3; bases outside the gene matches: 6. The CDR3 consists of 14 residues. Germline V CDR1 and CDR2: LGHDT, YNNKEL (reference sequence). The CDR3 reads CASSPHDRVYEQYF. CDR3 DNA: TGTGCCAGCAGCCCCCACGACAGGGTCTACGAGCAGTACTTC.

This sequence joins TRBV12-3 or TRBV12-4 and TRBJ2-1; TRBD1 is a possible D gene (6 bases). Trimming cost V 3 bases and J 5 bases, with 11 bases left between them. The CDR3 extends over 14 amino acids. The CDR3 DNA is TGTGCCAGCAGTTTCGTGGGGGCCGACAATGAGCAGTTCTTC. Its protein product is CASSFVGADNEQFF.

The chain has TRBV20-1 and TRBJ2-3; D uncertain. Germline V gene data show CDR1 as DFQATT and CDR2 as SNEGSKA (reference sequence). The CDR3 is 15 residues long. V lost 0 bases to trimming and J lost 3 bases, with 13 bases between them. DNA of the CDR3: TGCAGTGCTAGAGATCTGAGTCTCGATACAGATACGCAGTATTTT. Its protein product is CSARDLSLDTDTQYF.

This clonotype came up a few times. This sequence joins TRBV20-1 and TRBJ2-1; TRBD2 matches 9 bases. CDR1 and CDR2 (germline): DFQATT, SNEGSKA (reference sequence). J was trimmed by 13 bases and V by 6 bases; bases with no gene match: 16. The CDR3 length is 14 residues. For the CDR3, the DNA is TGCAGTGCGGGGAAGTCCTCGCCGGGACTAGCTCAGTTCTTC. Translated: CSAGKSSPGLAQFF.

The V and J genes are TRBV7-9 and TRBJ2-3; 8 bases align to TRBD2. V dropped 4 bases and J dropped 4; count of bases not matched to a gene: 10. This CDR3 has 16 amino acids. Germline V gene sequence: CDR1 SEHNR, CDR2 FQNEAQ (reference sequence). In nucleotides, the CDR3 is TGTGCCAGCAGCTCGATTCAGCGGGAGTCCGCAGATACGCAGTATTTT. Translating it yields CASSSIQRESADTQYF. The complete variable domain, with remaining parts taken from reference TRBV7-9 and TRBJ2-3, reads DTGVSQNPRHKITKRGQNVTFRCDPISEHNRLYWYRQTLGQGPEFLTYFQNEAQLEKSRLLSDRFSAERPKGSFSTLEIQRTEQGDSAMYLCASSSIQRESADTQYFGPGTRLTVL.

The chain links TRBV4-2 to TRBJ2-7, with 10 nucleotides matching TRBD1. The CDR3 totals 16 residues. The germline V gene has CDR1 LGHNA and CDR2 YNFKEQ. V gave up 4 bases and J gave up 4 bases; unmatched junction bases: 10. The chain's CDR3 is CASSPAVGTGAYEQYF. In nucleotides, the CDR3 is TGTGCCAGCAGCCCGGCCGTGGGGACAGGGGCTTACGAGCAGTACTTC.

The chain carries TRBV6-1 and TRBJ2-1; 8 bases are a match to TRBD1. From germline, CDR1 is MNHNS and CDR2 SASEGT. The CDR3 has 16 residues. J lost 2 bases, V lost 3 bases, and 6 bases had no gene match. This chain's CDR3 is CASSDEDRAPYNEQFF. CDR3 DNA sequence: TGTGCCAGCAGTGATGAGGACAGGGCCCCCTACAATGAGCAGTTCTTC.